Reported below is one TCR beta chain. This record belongs to a study of blood T cells in healthy people across ages. V shed 5 bases and J 7 bases; nucleotides not matched to a gene: 4. The germline CDR1 and CDR2 sequences are MDHEN and SYDVKM. The CDR3 covers 15 residues. It was with a sample-barcoded 5' primer and a J-beta primer mix that a second PCR of about 7 to 12 cycles was run. MiXCR, run by TCRdb on the 5' RACE reads, gives a single entry per CDR3 protein. Among roughly 800,000 distinct CDR3 sequences listed, roughly 53% were seen once. Extracted total RNA amounted to at least 5.5 micrograms for each sample.

This chain connects TRBV28 to TRBJ2-2, with 13 bases that match TRBD2. The TCR sequence derives from a man aged 80 or over in good health. The material sequenced was blood. The CDR3 DNA reads as TGTGCCAGCAGTCCCGGACTAGCGGGGGTCGGGGAGCTGTTTTTT. This codes for CASSPGLAGVGELFF. The full variable domain, with the rest looked up from reference TRBV28 and TRBJ2-2, is DVKVTQSSRYLVKRTGEKVFLECVQDMDHENMFWYRQDPGLGLRLIYFSYDVKMKEKGDIPEGYSVSREKKERFSLILESASTNQTSMYLCASSPGLAGVGELFFGEGSRLTVL.